This TCR beta chain stems from a study of blood T cell repertoires in COVID-19. Background on the study: Italy, Spain and the United States were the sources of the convalescent and acute COVID-19 samples. T cells, B-cell-depleted T cells, or PBMCs provided the cDNA or gDNA that served as material.

Original methodology: The assay estimated nucleated cells by amplifying reference gene primers. Using immunoSEQ multiplex PCR, the repertoire was profiled, and TCRdb retains in-frame clones only, with some absent. V and J calls and clone size come straight from that table; D and trimming were deduced from the DNA. The table shows around 180,000 clones, with about 88% occurring only once. This TCR derives from a man between 60 and 70 years old with acute or convalescent COVID-19. Sequences were obtained from peripheral blood.

CDR3 coding DNA: TGTGCCAGCAGCTTAGAACTAGCGGCCACCGGGGAGCTGTTTTTT. Translated, it gives CASSLELAATGELFF. The chain recombines TRBV7-8 with TRBJ2-2; 8 bases fit TRBD2. In germline, CDR1 is SGHVS, CDR2 FQNEAQ. CDR3 length: 15 residues. V lost 1 base and J lost 4; bases outside the gene matches: 2. The full variable domain, its missing parts supplied by reference TRBV7-8 and TRBJ2-2, is GAGVSQSPRYKVAKRGQDVALRCDPISGHVSLFWYQQALGQGPEFLTYFQNEAQLDKSGLPSDRFFAERPEGSVSTLKIQRTQQEDSAVYLCASSLELAATGELFFGEGSRLTVL.